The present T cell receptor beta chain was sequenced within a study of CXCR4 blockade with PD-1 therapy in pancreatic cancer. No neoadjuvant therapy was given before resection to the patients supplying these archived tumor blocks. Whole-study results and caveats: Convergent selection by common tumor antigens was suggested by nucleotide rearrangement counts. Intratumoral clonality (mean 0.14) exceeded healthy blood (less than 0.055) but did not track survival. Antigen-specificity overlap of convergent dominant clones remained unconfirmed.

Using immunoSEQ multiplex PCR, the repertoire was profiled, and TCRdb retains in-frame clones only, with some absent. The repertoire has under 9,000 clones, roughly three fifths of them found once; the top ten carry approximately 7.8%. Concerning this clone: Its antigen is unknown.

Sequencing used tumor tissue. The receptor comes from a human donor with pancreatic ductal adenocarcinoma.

This CDR3 is CASSPGTAASASGGVQGTDTQYF. The CDR3 bases are TGTGCCAGCTCACCCGGGACAGCCGCTTCGGCTAGCGGGGGGGTCCAGGGCACAGATACGCAGTATTTT. The rearrangement uses TRBV18 and TRBJ2-3; 12 nucleotides agree with TRBD2. Germline V gene sequence: CDR1 KGHSH, CDR2 LQKENI. The CDR3 is 23 residues long. V shed 3 bases, J shed 1 base, and the junction held 23 bases outside the gene matches.